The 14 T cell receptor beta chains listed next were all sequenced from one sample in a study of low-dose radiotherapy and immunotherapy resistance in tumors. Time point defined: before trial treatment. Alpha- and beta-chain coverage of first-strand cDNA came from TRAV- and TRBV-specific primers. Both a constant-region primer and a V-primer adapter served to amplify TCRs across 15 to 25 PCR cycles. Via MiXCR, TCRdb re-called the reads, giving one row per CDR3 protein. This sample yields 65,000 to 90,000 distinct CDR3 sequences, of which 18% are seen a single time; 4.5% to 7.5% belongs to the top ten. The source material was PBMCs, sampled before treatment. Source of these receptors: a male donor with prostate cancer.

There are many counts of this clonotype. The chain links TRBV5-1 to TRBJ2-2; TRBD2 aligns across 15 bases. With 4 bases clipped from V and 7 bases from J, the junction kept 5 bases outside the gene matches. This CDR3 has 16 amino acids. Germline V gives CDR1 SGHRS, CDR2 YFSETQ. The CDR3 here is CASSRGLAGGIGELFF. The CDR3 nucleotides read TGCGCCAGCAGCCGGGGACTAGCGGGAGGTATCGGGGAGCTGTTTTTT.

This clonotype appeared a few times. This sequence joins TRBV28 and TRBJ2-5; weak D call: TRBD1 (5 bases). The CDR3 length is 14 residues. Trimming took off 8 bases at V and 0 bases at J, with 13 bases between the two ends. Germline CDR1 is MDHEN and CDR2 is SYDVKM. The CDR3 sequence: CASGTGQNQETQYF. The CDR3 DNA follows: TGTGCCAGCGGAACCGGACAAAACCAAGAGACCCAGTACTTC.

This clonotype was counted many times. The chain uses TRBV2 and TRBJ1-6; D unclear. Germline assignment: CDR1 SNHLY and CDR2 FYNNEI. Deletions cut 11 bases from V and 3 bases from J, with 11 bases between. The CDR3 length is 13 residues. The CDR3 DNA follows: TGTGCCGGTAACAGCAACTATAATTCACCCCTCCACTTT. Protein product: CAGNSNYNSPLHF.

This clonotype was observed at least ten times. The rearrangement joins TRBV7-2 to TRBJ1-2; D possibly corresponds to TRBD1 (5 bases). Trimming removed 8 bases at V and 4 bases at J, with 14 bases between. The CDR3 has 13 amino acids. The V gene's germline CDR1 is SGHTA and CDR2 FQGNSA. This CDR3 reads CASGRDMAYGYTF. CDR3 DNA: TGTGCCAGCGGCAGGGATATGGCCTATGGCTACACCTTC.

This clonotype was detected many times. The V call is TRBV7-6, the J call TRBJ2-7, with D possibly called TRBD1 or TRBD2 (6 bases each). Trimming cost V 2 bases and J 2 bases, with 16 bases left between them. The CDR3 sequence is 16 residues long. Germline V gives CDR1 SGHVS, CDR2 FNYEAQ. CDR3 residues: CASSLKMGGVPYEQYF. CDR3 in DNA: TGTGCCAGCAGCTTAAAGATGGGGGGCGTACCCTACGAGCAGTACTTC.

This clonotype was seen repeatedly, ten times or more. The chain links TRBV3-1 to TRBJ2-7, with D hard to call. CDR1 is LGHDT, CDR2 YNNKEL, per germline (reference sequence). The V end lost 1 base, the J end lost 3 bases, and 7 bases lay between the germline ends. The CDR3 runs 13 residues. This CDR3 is CASSQVRSYEQYF. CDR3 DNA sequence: TGTGCCAGCAGCCAAGTTAGGAGCTACGAGCAGTACTTC.

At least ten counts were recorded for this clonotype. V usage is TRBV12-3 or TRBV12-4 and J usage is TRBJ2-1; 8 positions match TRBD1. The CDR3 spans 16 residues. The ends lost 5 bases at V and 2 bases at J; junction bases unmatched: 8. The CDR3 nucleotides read TGTGCCAGCAGTCCCCTTCCGGGACAGGCCTACAATGAGCAGTTCTTC. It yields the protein CASSPLPGQAYNEQFF.

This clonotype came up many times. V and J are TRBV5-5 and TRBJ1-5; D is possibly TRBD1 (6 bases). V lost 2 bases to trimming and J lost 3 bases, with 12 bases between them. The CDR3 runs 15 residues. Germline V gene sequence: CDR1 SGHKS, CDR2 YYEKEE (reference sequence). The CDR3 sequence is CASSFYRATNQPQHF. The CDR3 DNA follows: TGTGCCAGCAGCTTCTACAGGGCCACCAATCAGCCCCAGCATTTT. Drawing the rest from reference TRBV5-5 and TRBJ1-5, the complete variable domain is DAGVTQSPTHLIKTRGQQVTLRCSPISGHKSVSWYQQVLGQGPQFIFQYYEKEERGRGNFPDRFSARQFPNYSSELNVNALLLGDSALYLCASSFYRATNQPQHFGDGTRLSIL.

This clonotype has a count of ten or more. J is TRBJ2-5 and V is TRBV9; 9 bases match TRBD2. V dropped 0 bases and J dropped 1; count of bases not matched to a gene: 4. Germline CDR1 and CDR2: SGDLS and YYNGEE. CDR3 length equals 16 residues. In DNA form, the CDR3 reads TGTGCCAGCAGCGTAGATGCGGGGGGGGTCCAAGAGACCCAGTACTTC. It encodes CASSVDAGGVQETQYF.

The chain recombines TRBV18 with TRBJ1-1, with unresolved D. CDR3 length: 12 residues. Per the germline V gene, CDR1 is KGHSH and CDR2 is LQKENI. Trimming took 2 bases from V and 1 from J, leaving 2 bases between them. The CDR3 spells CASSPENTEAFF. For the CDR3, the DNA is TGTGCCAGCTCACCAGAGAACACTGAAGCTTTCTTT.

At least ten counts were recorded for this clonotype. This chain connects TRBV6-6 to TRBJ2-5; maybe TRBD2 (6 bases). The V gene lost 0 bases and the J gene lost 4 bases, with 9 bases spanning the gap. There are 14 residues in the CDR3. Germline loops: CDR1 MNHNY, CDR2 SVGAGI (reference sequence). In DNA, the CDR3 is TGTGCCAGCAGTTACTCGAGGGGAGGAGAGACCCAGTACTTC. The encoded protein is CASSYSRGGETQYF.

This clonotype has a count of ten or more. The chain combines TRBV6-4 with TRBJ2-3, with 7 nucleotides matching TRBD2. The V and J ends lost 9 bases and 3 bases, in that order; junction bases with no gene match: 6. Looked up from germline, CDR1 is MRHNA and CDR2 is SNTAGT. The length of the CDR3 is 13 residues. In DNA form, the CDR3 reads TGTGCCAGGACGGAGGGAGGGACAGATACGCAGTATTTT. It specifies CARTEGGTDTQYF.

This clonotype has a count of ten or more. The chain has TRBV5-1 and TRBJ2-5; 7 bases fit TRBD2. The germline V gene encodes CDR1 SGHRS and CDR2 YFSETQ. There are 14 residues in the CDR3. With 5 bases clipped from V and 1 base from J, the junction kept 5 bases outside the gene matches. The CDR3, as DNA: TGCGCCAGCAGGGTTGCGGGAGTCCAAGAGACCCAGTACTTC. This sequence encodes CASRVAGVQETQYF. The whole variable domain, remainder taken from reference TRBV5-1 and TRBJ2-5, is KAGVTQTPRYLIKTRGQQVTLSCSPISGHRSVSWYQQTPGQGLQFLFEYFSETQRNKGNFPGRFSGRQFSNSRSEMNVSTLELGDSALYLCASRVAGVQETQYFGPGTRLLVL.

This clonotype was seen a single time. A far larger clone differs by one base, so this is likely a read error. CDR3: CASSQDRGPYEQFF. The CDR3 DNA sequence: TGCGCCAGCAGCCAGGACAGGGGGCCGTACGAGCAGTTCTTC. V usage is TRBV4-3 and J usage is TRBJ2-1, with TRBD1 identical over 11 bases. The germline V gene encodes CDR1 LGHNA and CDR2 YSLEER. This CDR3 is 14 amino acids long. The trim removed 3 bases at V and 10 bases at J, leaving 5 bases unmatched.